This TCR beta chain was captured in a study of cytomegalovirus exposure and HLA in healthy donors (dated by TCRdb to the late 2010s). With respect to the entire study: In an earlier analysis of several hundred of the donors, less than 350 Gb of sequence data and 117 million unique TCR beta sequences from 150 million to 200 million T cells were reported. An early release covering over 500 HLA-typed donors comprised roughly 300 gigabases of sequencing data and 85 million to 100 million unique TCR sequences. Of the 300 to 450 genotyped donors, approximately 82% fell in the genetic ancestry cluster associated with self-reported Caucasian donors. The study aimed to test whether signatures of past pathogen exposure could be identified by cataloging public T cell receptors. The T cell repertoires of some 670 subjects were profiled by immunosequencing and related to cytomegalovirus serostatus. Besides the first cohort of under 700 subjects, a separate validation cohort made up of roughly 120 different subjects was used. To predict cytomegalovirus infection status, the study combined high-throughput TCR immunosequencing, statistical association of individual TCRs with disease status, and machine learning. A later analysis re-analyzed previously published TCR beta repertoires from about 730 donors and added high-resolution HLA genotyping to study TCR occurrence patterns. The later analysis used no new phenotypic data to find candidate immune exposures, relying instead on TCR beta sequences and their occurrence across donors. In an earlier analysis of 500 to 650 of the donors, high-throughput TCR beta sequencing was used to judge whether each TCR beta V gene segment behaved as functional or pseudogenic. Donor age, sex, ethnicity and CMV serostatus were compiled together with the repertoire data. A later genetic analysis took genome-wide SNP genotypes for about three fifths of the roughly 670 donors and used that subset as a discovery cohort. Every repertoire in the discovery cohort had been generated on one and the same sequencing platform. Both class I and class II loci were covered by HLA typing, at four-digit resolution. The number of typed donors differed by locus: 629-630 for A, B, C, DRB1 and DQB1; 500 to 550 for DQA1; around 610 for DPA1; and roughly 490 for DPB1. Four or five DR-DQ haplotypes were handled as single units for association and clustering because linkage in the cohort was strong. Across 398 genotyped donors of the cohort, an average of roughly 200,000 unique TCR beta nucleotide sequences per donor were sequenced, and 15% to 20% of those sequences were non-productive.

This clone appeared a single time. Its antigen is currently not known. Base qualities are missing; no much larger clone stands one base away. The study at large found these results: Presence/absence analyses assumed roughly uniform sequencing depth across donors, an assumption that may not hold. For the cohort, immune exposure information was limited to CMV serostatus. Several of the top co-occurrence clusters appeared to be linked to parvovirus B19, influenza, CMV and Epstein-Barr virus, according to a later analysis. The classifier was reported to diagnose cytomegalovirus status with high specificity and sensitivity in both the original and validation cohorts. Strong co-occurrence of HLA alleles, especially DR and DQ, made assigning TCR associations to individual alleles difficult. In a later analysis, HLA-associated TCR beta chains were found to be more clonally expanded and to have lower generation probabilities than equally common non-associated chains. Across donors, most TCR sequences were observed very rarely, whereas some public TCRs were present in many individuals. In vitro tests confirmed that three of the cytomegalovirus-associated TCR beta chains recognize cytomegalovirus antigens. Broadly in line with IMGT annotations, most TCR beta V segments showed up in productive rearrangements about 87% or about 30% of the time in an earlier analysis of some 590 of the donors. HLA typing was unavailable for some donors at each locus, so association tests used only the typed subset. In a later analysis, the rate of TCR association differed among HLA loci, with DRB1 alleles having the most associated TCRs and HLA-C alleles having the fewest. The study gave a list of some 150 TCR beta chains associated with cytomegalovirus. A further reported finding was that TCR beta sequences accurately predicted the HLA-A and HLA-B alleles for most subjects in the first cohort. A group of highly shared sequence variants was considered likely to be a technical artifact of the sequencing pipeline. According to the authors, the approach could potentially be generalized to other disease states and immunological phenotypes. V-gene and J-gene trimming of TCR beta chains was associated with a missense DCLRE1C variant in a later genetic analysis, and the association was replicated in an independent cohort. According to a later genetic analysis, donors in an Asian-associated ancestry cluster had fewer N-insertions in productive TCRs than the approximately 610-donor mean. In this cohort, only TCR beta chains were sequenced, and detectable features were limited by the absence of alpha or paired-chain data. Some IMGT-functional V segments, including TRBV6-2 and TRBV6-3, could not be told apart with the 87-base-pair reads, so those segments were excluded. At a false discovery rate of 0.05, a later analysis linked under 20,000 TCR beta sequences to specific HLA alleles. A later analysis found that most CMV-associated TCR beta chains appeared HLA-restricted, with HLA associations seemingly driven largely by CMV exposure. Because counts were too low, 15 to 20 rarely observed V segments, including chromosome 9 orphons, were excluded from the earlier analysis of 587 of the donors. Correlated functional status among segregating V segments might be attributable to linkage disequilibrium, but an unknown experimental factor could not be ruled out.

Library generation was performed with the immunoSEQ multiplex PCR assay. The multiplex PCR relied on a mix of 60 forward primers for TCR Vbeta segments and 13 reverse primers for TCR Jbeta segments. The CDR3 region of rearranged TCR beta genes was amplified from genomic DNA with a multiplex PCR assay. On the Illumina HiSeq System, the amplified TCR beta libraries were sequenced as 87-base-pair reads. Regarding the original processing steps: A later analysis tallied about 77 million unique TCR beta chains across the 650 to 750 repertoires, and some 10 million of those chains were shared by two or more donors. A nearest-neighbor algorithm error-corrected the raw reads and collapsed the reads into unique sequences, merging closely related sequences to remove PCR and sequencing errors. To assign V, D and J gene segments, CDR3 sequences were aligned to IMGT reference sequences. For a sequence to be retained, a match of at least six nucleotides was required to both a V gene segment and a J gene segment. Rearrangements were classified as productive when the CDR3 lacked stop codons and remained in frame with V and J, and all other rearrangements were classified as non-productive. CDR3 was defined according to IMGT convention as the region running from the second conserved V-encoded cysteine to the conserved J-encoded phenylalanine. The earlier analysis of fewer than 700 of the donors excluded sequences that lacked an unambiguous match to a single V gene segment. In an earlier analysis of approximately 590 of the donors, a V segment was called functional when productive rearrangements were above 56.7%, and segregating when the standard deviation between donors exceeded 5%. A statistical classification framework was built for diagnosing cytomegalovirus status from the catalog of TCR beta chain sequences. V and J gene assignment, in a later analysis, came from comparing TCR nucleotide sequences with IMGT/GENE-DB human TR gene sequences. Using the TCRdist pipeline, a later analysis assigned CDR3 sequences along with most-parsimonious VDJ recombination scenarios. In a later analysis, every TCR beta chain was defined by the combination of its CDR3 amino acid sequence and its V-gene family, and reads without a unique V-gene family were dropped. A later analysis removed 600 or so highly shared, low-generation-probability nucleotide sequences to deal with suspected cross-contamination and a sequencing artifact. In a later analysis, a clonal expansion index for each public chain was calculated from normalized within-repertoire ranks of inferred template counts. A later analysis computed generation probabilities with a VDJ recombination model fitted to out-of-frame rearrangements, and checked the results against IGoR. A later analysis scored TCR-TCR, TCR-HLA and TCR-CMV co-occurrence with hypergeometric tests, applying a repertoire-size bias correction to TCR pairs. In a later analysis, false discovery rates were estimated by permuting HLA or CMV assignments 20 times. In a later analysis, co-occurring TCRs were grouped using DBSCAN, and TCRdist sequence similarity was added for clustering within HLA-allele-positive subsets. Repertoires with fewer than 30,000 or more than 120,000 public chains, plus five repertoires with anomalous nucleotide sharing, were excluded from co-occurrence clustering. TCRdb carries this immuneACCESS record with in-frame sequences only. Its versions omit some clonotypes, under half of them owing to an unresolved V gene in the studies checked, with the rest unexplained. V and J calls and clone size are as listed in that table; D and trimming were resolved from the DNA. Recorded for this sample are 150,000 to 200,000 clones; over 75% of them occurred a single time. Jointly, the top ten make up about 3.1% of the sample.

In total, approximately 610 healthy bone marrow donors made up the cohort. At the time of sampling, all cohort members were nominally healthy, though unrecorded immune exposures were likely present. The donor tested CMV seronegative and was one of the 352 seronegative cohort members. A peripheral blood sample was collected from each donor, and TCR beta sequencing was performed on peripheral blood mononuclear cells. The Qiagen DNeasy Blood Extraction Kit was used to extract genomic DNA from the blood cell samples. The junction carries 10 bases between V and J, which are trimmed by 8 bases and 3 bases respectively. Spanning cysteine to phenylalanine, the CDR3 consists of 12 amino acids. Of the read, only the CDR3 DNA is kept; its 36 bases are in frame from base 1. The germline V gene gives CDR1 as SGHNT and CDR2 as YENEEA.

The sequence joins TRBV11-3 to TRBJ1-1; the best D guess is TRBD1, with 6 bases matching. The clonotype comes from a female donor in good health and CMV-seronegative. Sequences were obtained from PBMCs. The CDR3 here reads CASGYRDTEAFF. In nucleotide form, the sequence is TGTGCCAGCGGATACAGGGACACTGAAGCTTTCTTT. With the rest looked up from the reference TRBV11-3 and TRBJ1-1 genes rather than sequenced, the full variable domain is EAGVVQSPRYKIIEKKQPVAFWCNPISGHNTLYWYLQNLGQGPELLIRYENEEAVDDSQLPKDRFSAERLKGVDSTLKIQPAELGDSAVYLCASGYRDTEAFFGQGTRLTVV.